The 22 T cell receptor beta chains presented below share a single source sample, sequenced in a study of T cell responses to AZD1222 COVID-19 vaccine. Sequencing was performed with immunoSEQ multiplex PCR; in TCRdb, only in-frame clones are kept and a portion is missing. The sample yields roughly 120,000 clones, about 89% seen once. Specimen: peripheral blood, collected 28 days after the second AZD1222 dose. The receptor source for this set is an adult who received the AZD1222 COVID-19 vaccine.

The chain employs TRBV2 and TRBJ2-3; 9 bases are a match to TRBD1. The CDR3 covers 17 residues. V shed 6 bases, J shed 2 bases, and the junction held 12 bases outside the gene matches. CDR1 is SNHLY, CDR2 FYNNEI, per germline. Here the CDR3 DNA reads TGTGCCAGCAGCCGAACCTCTGGGACAGGGTCCACAGATACGCAGTATTTT. Its translation is CASSRTSGTGSTDTQYF.

V gene TRBV7-2 combines with J gene TRBJ1-2, with 8 bases fitting TRBD1. The germline CDR1 and CDR2 sequences are SGHTA and FQGNSA. The J segment lost 7 bases and the V segment lost 0 bases, leaving 7 bases of the junction unmatched. This CDR3 spans 15 amino acids. The CDR3: CASSLAPDRVTGYTF. CDR3 DNA sequence: TGTGCCAGCAGCTTAGCCCCGGACAGGGTGACTGGCTACACCTTC.

The V call is TRBV7-3, the J call TRBJ1-2; weak D call: TRBD1 (6 bases). CDR1 and CDR2 from the germline V gene are SGHTA and FQGTGA. The CDR3 has 13 residues. The germline V and J ends were trimmed by 2 bases and 7 bases, with 11 bases remaining between them. This CDR3 reads CASSLGGRPGYTF. CDR3 in DNA: TGTGCCAGCAGCTTAGGGGGGCGACCTGGCTACACCTTC.

The rearrangement uses TRBV15 and TRBJ2-6; D might be TRBD2 (7 bases). V shed 4 bases and J shed 2 bases, with 12 bases lying between them. Per germline, CDR1 LNHNV and CDR2 YYDKDF (reference sequence). CDR3 length: 16 amino acids. The CDR3 nucleotides are TGTGCCACCAGCACCCGAGGGGGGGCTGGGGCCAACGTCCTGACTTTC. Translated, it gives CATSTRGGAGANVLTF.

The chain combines TRBV7-8 with TRBJ1-3; unclear D gene. This CDR3 has 18 residues. Trimming took off 1 base at V and 9 bases at J, with 25 bases between the two ends. Germline V gives CDR1 SGHVS, CDR2 FQNEAQ. CDR3 protein: CASSLVISEGDLGGTIYF. The CDR3 DNA reads TGTGCCAGCAGCTTAGTTATCTCCGAAGGAGACTTGGGCGGCACCATATATTTT.

This clone was counted a single time. The rearrangement joins TRBV25-1 to TRBJ1-4, with D perhaps matching TRBD1 (5 bases). Germline V lookup: CDR1 MGHDK, CDR2 SYGVNS. This CDR3 region has 16 residues. V lost 4 bases and J 9 bases, leaving 21 bases between the germline ends. The CDR3 region has the DNA TGTGCCAGCAGTGGATGGGTCGGGACGGGGAATCAAAAACTGTTTTTT. It is translated as CASSGWVGTGNQKLFF.

Concerning this clone: Different DNA sequences within this sample yield the same CDR3. The J gene is TRBJ2-7, the V gene TRBV19; D not resolved. The CDR3 covers 13 residues. Per the germline V gene, CDR1 is LNHDA and CDR2 is SQIVND (reference sequence). With 3 bases removed from V and 0 bases from J, the gap between germline ends came to 6 bases. For the CDR3, the DNA is TGTGCCAGTAGTATTGGGAACTCCTACGAGCAGTACTTC. Translating gives CASSIGNSYEQYF.

J is TRBJ2-1 and V is TRBV18; a weak D match, TRBD2 (5 bases). Trimming took 0 bases from V and 7 from J, leaving 16 bases between them. CDR1 is KGHSH and CDR2 is LQKENI in the germline V gene. This CDR3 region has 16 residues. DNA of the CDR3: TGTGCCAGCTCACCACCGGGGAGTAAGGCGATGAATGAGCAGTTCTTC. Its translation is CASSPPGSKAMNEQFF.

The chain joins TRBV11-3 to TRBJ2-7, with 7 bases identical to TRBD1. CDR1 and CDR2 from the germline V gene are SGHNT and YENEEA. The trim removed 1 base at V and 4 bases at J, leaving 1 base unmatched. This CDR3 is built from 13 residues. Written as DNA, the CDR3 is TGTGCCAGCAGCTTAGCACAGGGGTACGAGCAGTACTTC. Its protein is CASSLAQGYEQYF.

The chain couples TRBV3-1 (or the pseudogene TRBV3-2) to TRBJ1-1; 7 bases map to TRBD1. The V gene's germline CDR1 is LGHDT and CDR2 YNNKEL (reference sequence). The CDR3 runs to 14 residues. Trimming cost V 4 bases and J 7 bases; bases outside gene matches: 9. The CDR3 sequence: CASSRGGGWGEAFF. CDR3 sequence (DNA): TGTGCCAGCAGCCGGGGAGGGGGCTGGGGTGAAGCTTTCTTT.

The chain couples TRBV6-5 to TRBJ1-1; a possible D gene is TRBD1 (5 bases). There are 13 residues in the CDR3. CDR1 MNHEY and CDR2 SVGAGI come from the germline V gene. Trimming stripped 9 bases from V and 2 bases from J, with 13 bases between. The CDR3 protein is CASSREINTEAFF. The CDR3 region has the DNA TGTGCCAGTTCCAGGGAAATAAACACTGAAGCTTTCTTT.

Note on this clone: The same CDR3 arises from other DNA sequences in this sample as well. The gene calls are TRBV7-9 and TRBJ2-5, with D unclear. The CDR3 extends over 12 amino acids. V lost 5 bases to trimming and J lost 2 bases, with 6 bases between them. CDR1 and CDR2 from the germline V gene are SEHNR and FQNEAQ (reference sequence). CDR3 region: CASSLGQETQYF. For the CDR3, the DNA is TGTGCCAGCAGCCTAGGACAAGAGACCCAGTACTTC. Supplemented by reference TRBV7-9 and TRBJ2-5, the full variable domain reads DTGVSQNPRHKITKRGQNVTFRCDPISEHNRLYWYRQTLGQGPEFLTYFQNEAQLEKSRLLSDRFSAERPKGSFSTLEIQRTEQGDSAMYLCASSLGQETQYFGPGTRLLVL.

V usage is TRBV19 and J usage is TRBJ1-6; D gene uncertain. The CDR3 contains 15 residues. The V gene's germline CDR1 is LNHDA and CDR2 SQIVND (reference sequence). Trimming took 8 bases from V and 0 from J, leaving 11 bases between them. CDR3 in amino acids: CASGPTSSYNSPLHF. The CDR3 DNA is TGTGCCAGTGGGCCGACTAGCTCCTATAATTCACCCCTCCACTTT.

This chain links TRBV28 with TRBJ1-1; no clear D. The ends were cut back, 5 bases at V and 5 bases at J, with 12 bases in the middle. The germline gives CDR1 MDHEN, CDR2 SYDVKM. The length of the CDR3 is 13 residues. The CDR3, as DNA: TGTGCCAGCAGTCCCCTAGAGAGGACTGAAGCTTTCTTT. Its translation is CASSPLERTEAFF.

The chain combines TRBV19 with TRBJ2-7; possibly TRBD1 or TRBD2 for D (5 bases each). Germline CDR1 reads LNHDA; CDR2 reads SQIVND (reference sequence). The CDR3 has 15 amino acids. Trimming pared 5 bases from V and 3 bases from J, leaving 17 bases between. This CDR3 is CASSRDPGRNYEQYF. DNA of the CDR3: TGTGCCAGTAGTCGGGATCCGGGACGCAACTACGAGCAGTACTTC.

The chain joins TRBV7-6 to TRBJ2-7; D is possibly TRBD1 (6 bases). CDR3 length: 14 residues. CDR1 SGHVS and CDR2 FNYEAQ come from the germline V gene. V lost 0 bases and J lost 2, with 8 bases in between. Written as DNA, the CDR3 is TGTGCCAGCAGCTTAGCACAGGGACCCTACGAGCAGTACTTC. Protein sequence: CASSLAQGPYEQYF.

The chain carries TRBV7-2 and TRBJ2-7; 7 bases agree with TRBD2. The junction had 11 bases not matched to a gene; V was cut back by 5 bases and J by 1 base. The CDR3 consists of 16 residues. The germline V gene encodes CDR1 SGHTA and CDR2 FQGNSA. CDR3 residues: CASSLFASGNSYEQYF. Here the CDR3 DNA reads TGTGCCAGCAGCCTTTTTGCTAGCGGCAATTCCTACGAGCAGTACTTC.

This clone was observed a single time. V usage is TRBV28 and J usage is TRBJ1-4; the D gene is possibly TRBD1 (5 bases). Germline lookup yields CDR1 MDHEN and CDR2 SYDVKM. CDR3 length: 15 residues. V was pared by 7 bases and J by 3 bases, with 15 bases between. The CDR3 loop is CASKAPGGANEKLFF. CDR3 coding DNA: TGTGCCAGCAAAGCCCCGGGGGGAGCTAATGAAAAACTGTTTTTT.

The chain has TRBV7-3 and TRBJ2-1; D not certain. This CDR3 region has 14 residues. The V and J ends lost 4 bases and 1 base respectively, with 8 bases between them. Germline CDR1 reads SGHTA; CDR2 reads FQGTGA. The CDR3 DNA reads TGTGCCAGCAGCTCCTTAGGTTCCTACAATGAGCAGTTCTTC. It specifies CASSSLGSYNEQFF. The entire variable domain, with the rest obtained from reference TRBV7-3 and TRBJ2-1, is as follows: GAGVSQTPSNKVTEKGKYVELRCDPISGHTALYWYRQSLGQGPEFLIYFQGTGAADDSGLPNDRFFAVRPEGSVSTLKIQRTERGDSAVYLCASSSLGSYNEQFFGPGTRLTVL.

The V call is TRBV19, the J call TRBJ2-7; D possibly corresponds to TRBD1 (5 bases). V lost 0 bases, J lost 2 bases, and 14 bases lay in between. Germline V gene lookup returns CDR1 LNHDA and CDR2 SQIVND (reference sequence). The CDR3 is 16 residues long. The DNA for the CDR3 is TGTGCCAGTAGTATAGATCTCGACAGTGATGCCTACGAGCAGTACTTC. It codes for CASSIDLDSDAYEQYF.

The table lists this clone with a count of one. The chain has TRBV10-3 and TRBJ2-7; 10 bases line up with TRBD1. Germline CDR1 is ENHRY and CDR2 is SYGVKD. Trimming removed 3 bases from V and 0 bases from J; junction bases left unmatched: 5. The CDR3 runs to 16 residues. The CDR3 is CAISEEGQGTSYEQYF. CDR3 DNA: TGTGCCATCAGTGAAGAGGGACAGGGGACCTCCTACGAGCAGTACTTC.

The chain uses TRBV19 and TRBJ1-3; possible D gene TRBD1, 5 bases. Germline V gene sequence: CDR1 LNHDA, CDR2 SQIVND (reference sequence). The length of the CDR3 is 14 residues. V lost 6 bases and J 8 bases, leaving 17 bases between the germline ends. Written as DNA, the CDR3 is TGTGCCAGTAGGGAGACAGTGCTCCGAGACACCATATATTTT. Protein product: CASRETVLRDTIYF.